Below, 5 T cell receptor beta chains from the same sample are listed, as sequenced in a study of CD8+ T cells in alopecia areata. Following extraction, RNA underwent reverse transcription to cDNA, which served as the sequencing template. Generated by immunoSEQ multiplex PCR, the TCRdb table keeps only in-frame clones and is missing some. The sample yields roughly 150,000 clones, more than 75% seen once. The sample here was CD8+ T cells sorted from blood, taken at week 0. The origin of the receptors is a human donor with alopecia areata.

This chain joins TRBV2 and TRBJ1-5; D may be TRBD1 (6 bases). V lost 6 bases and J 4 bases, leaving 16 bases between the germline ends. The germline gives CDR1 SNHLY, CDR2 FYNNEI. The CDR3 runs to 15 residues. The CDR3 sequence is CASRAGTGKNQPQHF. CDR3 DNA: TGTGCCAGCAGAGCCGGCACAGGGAAAAATCAGCCCCAGCATTTT.

In DNA, the CDR3 is TGTGCCAGCAGTCGGACAGGGGGGTACGAGCAGTACTTC. It yields the protein CASSRTGGYEQYF. The V and J genes are TRBV27 and TRBJ2-5, with 10 positions matching TRBD1. The DNA end lines up better with TRBJ2-7; the J call may be wrong. From germline, CDR1 is MNHEY and CDR2 SMNVEV (reference sequence). The CDR3 covers 13 residues.

The chain joins TRBV5-4 to TRBJ1-1, with 8 nucleotides matching TRBD1. Germline V gene sequence: CDR1 SGHNT, CDR2 YYREEE (reference sequence). The CDR3 has 14 amino acids. Trimming at V came to 3 bases and at J to 4 bases, leaving 5 bases not matched to a gene. The DNA of the CDR3 is TGTGCCAGCAGCTCGACAGGGGTTCGCACTGAAGCTTTCTTT. This gives the protein CASSSTGVRTEAFF.

V gene TRBV27 combines with J gene TRBJ2-3, with TRBD2 matching 11 bases. Trimming at V came to 5 bases and at J to 5 bases, leaving 9 bases not matched to a gene. CDR1 MNHEY and CDR2 SMNVEV come from the germline V gene (reference sequence). The CDR3 has 16 residues. The CDR3 is CASSPGTSGSGDTQYF. CDR3 coding DNA: TGTGCCAGCAGTCCAGGGACTAGCGGTTCCGGAGATACGCAGTATTTT.

This clone was seen only a few times. The V gene is TRBV27, the J gene TRBJ2-3; 14 positions agree with TRBD2. J was trimmed by 5 bases and V by 4 bases; bases with no gene match: 8. This CDR3 is built from 17 residues. CDR1 MNHEY and CDR2 SMNVEV come from the germline V gene (reference sequence). Here the CDR3 DNA reads TGTGCCAGCAGTTCGAGACTAGCGGGGGGGCTAGGAGATACGCAGTATTTT. Protein: CASSSRLAGGLGDTQYF.